This T cell receptor (beta chain) derives from a study of vaccination effects on CD4 cells after COVID-19. Study-level information: Convalescent patient samples, from a couple of individuals, date to 16 days and one week before vaccination. The study's findings and limits: Marked clonal contraction of infection- and vaccine-induced clones was seen late after vaccination. The post-vaccine spike-reactive clones of convalescents showed a predominance of new vaccine-induced clones.

Before any sequencing was done, the ViraFEST assay used viral peptide pools to expand antigen-specific CD4+ T cells. Researchers isolated CD4+ T cells once 9 to 11 days of culture had elapsed. From March to December 2020, the person had a SARS-CoV-2 infection that was confirmed by PCR. Notes on this clone: No antigen is known for it.

The CDR3 is made up of 15 amino acids. V was clipped by 0 bases and J by 1 base; unmatched bases: 3. Germline loops: CDR1 SQVTM, CDR2 ANQGSEA. Sequenced by immunoSEQ multiplex PCR; TCRdb stores in-frame clones only, minus some. The table records more than 20,000 clones, about three quarters of them present only once. The TCR sequence derives from a human donor who had a prior SARS-CoV-2 infection. The rearrangement joins TRBV29-1 to TRBJ2-3; the match to TRBD2 covers 8 bases. Sequenced material: CD4+ T cells from PBMCs cultured with SARS-CoV-2 spike peptides, taken before COVID-19 vaccination. DNA for the CDR3: TGCAGCGTTGAAGATATGCGGGGGGGCACAGATACGCAGTATTTT. This sequence encodes CSVEDMRGGTDTQYF.